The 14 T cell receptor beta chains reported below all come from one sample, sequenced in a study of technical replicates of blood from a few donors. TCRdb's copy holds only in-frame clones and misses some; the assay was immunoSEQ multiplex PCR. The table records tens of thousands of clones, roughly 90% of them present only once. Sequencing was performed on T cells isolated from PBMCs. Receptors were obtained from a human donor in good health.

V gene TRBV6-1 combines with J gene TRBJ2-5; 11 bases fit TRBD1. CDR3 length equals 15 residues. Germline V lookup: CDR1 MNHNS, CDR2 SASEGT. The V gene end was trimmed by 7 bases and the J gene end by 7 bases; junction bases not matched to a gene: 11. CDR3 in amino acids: CASTVPDRGLGTQYF. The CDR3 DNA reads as TGTGCCAGCACAGTCCCGGACAGGGGGCTTGGGACCCAGTACTTC.

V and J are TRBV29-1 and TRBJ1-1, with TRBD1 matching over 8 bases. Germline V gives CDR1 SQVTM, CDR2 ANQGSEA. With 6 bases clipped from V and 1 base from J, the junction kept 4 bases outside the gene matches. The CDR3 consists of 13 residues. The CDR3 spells CSVRQGSNTEAFF. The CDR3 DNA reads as TGCAGCGTCCGACAGGGGTCGAACACTGAAGCTTTCTTT.

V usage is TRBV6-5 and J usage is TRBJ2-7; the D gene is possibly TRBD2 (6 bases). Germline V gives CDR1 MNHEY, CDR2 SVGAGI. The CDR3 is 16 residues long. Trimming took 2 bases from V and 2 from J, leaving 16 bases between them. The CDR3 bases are TGTGCCAGCAGTTACGGATCATTGGGGGGTGCCTACGAGCAGTACTTC. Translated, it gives CASSYGSLGGAYEQYF.

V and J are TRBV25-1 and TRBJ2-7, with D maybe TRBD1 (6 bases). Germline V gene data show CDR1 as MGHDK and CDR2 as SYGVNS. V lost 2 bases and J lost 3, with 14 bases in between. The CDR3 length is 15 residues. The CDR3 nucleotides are TGTGCCAGCAGTGAAGGACAGAGCGTCTTCTACGAGCAGTACTTC. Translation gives CASSEGQSVFYEQYF.

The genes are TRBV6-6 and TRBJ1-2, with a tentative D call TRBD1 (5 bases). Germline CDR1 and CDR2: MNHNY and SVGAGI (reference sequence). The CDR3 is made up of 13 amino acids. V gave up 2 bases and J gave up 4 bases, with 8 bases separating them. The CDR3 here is CASSYGASYGYTF. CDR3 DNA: TGTGCCAGCAGTTACGGGGCTTCCTATGGCTACACCTTC.

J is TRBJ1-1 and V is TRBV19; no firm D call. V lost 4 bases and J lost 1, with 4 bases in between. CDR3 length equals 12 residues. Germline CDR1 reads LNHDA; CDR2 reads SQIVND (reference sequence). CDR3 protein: CASSNGNTEAFF. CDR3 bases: TGTGCCAGTAGTAACGGGAACACTGAAGCTTTCTTT.

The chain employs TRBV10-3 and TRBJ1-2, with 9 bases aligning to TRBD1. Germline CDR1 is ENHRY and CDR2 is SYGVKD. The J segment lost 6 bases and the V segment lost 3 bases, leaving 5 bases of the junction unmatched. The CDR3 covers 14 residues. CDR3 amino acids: CAISDTGDRDGYTF. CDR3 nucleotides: TGTGCCATCAGTGATACGGGGGACAGGGATGGCTACACCTTC.

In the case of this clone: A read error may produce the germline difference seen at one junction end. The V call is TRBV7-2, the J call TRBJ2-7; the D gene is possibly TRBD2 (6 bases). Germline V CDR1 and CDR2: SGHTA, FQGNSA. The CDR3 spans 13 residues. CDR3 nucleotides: TGTGCCAGCAGCTTAAATAGGTCGGGACTTAATATCTTC. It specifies CASSLNRSGLNIF.

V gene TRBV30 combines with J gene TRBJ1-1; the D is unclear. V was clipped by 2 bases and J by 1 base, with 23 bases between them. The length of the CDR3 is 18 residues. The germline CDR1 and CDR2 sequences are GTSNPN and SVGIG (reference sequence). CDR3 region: CAWSPYNLRSLRNTEAFF. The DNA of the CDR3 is TGTGCCTGGAGTCCGTATAACCTGAGGAGTCTCCGGAACACTGAAGCTTTCTTT.

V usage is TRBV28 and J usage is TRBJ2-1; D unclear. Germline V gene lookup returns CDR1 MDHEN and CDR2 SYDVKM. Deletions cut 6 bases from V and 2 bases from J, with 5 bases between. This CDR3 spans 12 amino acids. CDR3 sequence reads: CASRQTYNEQFF. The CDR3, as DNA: TGTGCCAGCAGGCAGACCTACAATGAGCAGTTCTTC.

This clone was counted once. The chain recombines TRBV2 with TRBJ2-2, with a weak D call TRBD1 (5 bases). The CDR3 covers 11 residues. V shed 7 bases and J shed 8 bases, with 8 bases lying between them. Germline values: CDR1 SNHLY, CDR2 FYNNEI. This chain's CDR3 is CASTRTGELFF. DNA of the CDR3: TGTGCCAGCACTAGGACAGGGGAGCTGTTTTTT. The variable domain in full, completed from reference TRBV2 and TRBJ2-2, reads EPEVTQTPSHQVTQMGQEVILRCVPISNHLYFYWYRQILGQKVEFLVSFYNNEISEKSEIFDDQFSVERPDGSNFTLKIRSTKLEDSAMYFCASTRTGELFFGEGSRLTVL.

CDR3 nucleotide sequence: TGCGCCAGCAGCTTGTCGTTGGATACGCAGTATTTT. Protein sequence: CASSLSLDTQYF. The chain links TRBV5-1 to TRBJ2-3; D is undetermined. Germline assignment: CDR1 SGHRS and CDR2 YFSETQ. V was cut by 1 base and J by 6 bases, with 6 bases left in between. This CDR3 comprises 12 residues.

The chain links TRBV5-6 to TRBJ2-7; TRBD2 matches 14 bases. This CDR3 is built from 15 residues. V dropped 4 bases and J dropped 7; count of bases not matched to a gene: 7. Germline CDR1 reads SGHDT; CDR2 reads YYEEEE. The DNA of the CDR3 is TGTGCCAGCAGCGACCCGGGACTAGCGGGAGTTGAGCAGTACTTC. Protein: CASSDPGLAGVEQYF. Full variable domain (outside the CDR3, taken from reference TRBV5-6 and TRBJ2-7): DAGVTQSPTHLIKTRGQQVTLRCSPKSGHDTVSWYQQALGQGPQFIFQYYEEEERQRGNFPDRFSGHQFPNYSSELNVNALLLGDSALYLCASSDPGLAGVEQYFGPGTRLTVT.

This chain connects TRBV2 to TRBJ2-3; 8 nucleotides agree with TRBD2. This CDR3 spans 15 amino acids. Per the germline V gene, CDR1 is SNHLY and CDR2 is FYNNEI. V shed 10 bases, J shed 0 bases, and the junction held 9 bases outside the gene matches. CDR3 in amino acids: CAKSQRETSTDTQYF. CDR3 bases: TGTGCCAAAAGTCAGCGGGAGACTAGCACAGATACGCAGTATTTT. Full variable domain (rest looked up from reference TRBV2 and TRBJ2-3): EPEVTQTPSHQVTQMGQEVILRCVPISNHLYFYWYRQILGQKVEFLVSFYNNEISEKSEIFDDQFSVERPDGSNFTLKIRSTKLEDSAMYFCAKSQRETSTDTQYFGPGTRLTVL.